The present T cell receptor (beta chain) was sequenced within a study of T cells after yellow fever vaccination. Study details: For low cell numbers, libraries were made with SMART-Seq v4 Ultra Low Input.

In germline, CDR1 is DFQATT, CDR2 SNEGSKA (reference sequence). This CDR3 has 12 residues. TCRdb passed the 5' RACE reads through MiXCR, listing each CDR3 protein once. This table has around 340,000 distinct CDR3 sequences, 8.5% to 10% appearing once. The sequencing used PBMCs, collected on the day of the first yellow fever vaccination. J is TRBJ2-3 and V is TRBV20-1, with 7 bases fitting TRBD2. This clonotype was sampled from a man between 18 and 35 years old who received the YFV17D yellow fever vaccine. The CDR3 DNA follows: TGCAGCGGCGGGGAGGGCCCACGTACGCAGTATTTT. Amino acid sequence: CSGGEGPRTQYF.